This passage covers 28 T cell receptor beta chains from one sample sequenced in a study of blood T cells in healthy people across ages. Together with a sample-barcoded 5' primer, a J-beta primer mix was included in a second PCR lasting about 6 to 11 cycles. Each CDR3 protein gets one entry after TCRdb re-called the 5' RACE reads with MiXCR. The sample includes around 320,000 distinct CDR3 sequences, 25% to 30% seen only once; the top ten take roughly 30%. The sample comprised blood. Every receptor here comes from an older woman in good health.

The chain uses TRBV19 and TRBJ2-2, with D perhaps TRBD1 (6 bases). The ends were cut back, 5 bases at V and 2 bases at J, with 9 bases in the middle. Germline CDR1 and CDR2: LNHDA and SQIVND (reference sequence). The CDR3 has 14 residues. The CDR3 here is CASSPQGNTGELFF. The CDR3 DNA reads as TGTGCCAGTAGTCCACAGGGTAACACCGGGGAGCTGTTTTTT.

In this sample, this clonotype turned up a few times. The chain links TRBV15 to TRBJ1-4, with 8 bases lining up with TRBD1. The CDR3 covers 15 residues. Germline CDR1 reads LNHNV; CDR2 reads YYDKDF (reference sequence). The J segment lost 8 bases and the V segment lost 3 bases, leaving 8 bases of the junction unmatched. CDR3 sequence (DNA): TGTGCCACCAGCAGGTTGGACAGGGTCGGCGAAAAACTGTTTTTT. Translated, it gives CATSRLDRVGEKLFF.

The chain uses TRBV7-2 and TRBJ1-2; maybe TRBD1 (5 bases). The CDR3 totals 18 residues. Germline V gene lookup returns CDR1 SGHTA and CDR2 FQGNSA. The germline V and J ends were trimmed by 0 bases and 6 bases, with 23 bases remaining between them. Written as DNA, the CDR3 is TGTGCCAGCAGCTTAGCTGGGACGGTAGGGGCTAGCGTTAATGGCTACACCTTC. This translates into CASSLAGTVGASVNGYTF.

In this sample, this clonotype turned up many times. V usage is TRBV25-1 and J usage is TRBJ1-5; no clear D gene. The V end lost 4 bases, the J end lost 5 bases, and 12 bases lay between the germline ends. The CDR3 runs 14 residues. Germline V gene data show CDR1 as MGHDK and CDR2 as SYGVNS. The CDR3 is CASSGARAHQPQHF. The CDR3, as DNA: TGTGCCAGCAGTGGAGCCCGGGCCCATCAGCCCCAGCATTTT.

This clonotype was counted between two and nine times. DNA of the CDR3: TGTGCCAGCAGTCTACAGGGCTCACCGGAGCCCCAGCATTTT. It translates to CASSLQGSPEPQHF. The chain has TRBV2 and TRBJ1-5; D might be TRBD1 (6 bases). This CDR3 contains 14 residues. Germline assignment: CDR1 SNHLY and CDR2 FYNNEI. V lost 5 bases to trimming and J lost 8 bases, with 16 bases between them.

This clonotype came up a few times. The V gene is TRBV7-9, the J gene TRBJ1-2; TRBD1 aligns across 9 bases. V gave up 5 bases and J gave up 2 bases; unmatched junction bases: 6. Germline V gene lookup returns CDR1 SEHNR and CDR2 FQNEAQ (reference sequence). The CDR3 runs to 15 residues. The DNA for the CDR3 is TGTGCCAGCAGCCCCAGACAGGGGGGAAACTATGGCTACACCTTC. Translating gives CASSPRQGGNYGYTF.

This clonotype appeared many times. The chain combines TRBV27 with TRBJ2-7, with 8 bases that match TRBD2. The V gene end was trimmed by 4 bases and the J gene end by 0 bases; junction bases not matched to a gene: 8. From germline, CDR1 is MNHEY and CDR2 SMNVEV (reference sequence). The CDR3 is made up of 16 amino acids. This CDR3 reads CASSWTSPESSYEQYF. In DNA form, the CDR3 reads TGTGCCAGCAGTTGGACTAGCCCCGAATCCTCCTACGAGCAGTACTTC.

This clonotype has a handful of counts. The CDR3 DNA follows: TGCGCCAGCAGCCAAGGAGACTGGACTAGACTCCCCGAGCAGTACTTC. This gives the protein CASSQGDWTRLPEQYF. The chain uses TRBV4-1 and TRBJ2-7; 7 bases align to TRBD2. The CDR3 consists of 16 residues. Trimming took 1 base from V and 6 from J; bases not matched to a gene: 12. The germline V gene encodes CDR1 MGHRA and CDR2 YSYEKL.

This clonotype came up once. The chain couples TRBV5-1 to TRBJ2-2; TRBD1 matches 7 bases. This CDR3 is 14 amino acids long. The V and J ends lost 0 bases and 4 bases, in that order; junction bases with no gene match: 0. Germline V lookup: CDR1 SGHRS, CDR2 YFSETQ. In DNA form, the CDR3 reads TGCGCCAGCAGCTTGGAGGGGGCCACCGGGGAGCTGTTTTTT. It yields the protein CASSLEGATGELFF.

This chain connects TRBV12-3 or TRBV12-4 to TRBJ1-3; tentative D call: TRBD1 (5 bases). With 8 bases removed from V and 5 bases from J, the gap between germline ends came to 19 bases. CDR3 size: 15 residues. In nucleotides, the CDR3 is TGTGCCAGCGCTGGGGACGGTACGGTGCGAAACACCATATATTTT. This codes for CASAGDGTVRNTIYF.

This clonotype was seen once. A clone one base away is much larger, so this may be a read error. The chain has TRBV6-5 and TRBJ2-5; TRBD2 matches 12 bases. The CDR3 covers 13 residues. Looked up from germline, CDR1 is MNHEY and CDR2 is SVGAGI. The CDR3 here is CASRLAGGETQCF. In DNA form, the CDR3 reads TGTGCCAGCAGACTAGCGGGAGGAGAGACCCAGTGCTTC.

V is TRBV10-3 and J is TRBJ2-5; tentative D call: TRBD1 (5 bases). The J call may be incorrect, as the DNA end agrees better with TRBJ2-7. The germline V gene has CDR1 ENHRY and CDR2 SYGVKD. This CDR3 contains 11 residues. The CDR3 here is CAISPGYEQYF. CDR3 DNA sequence: TGTGCCATCAGCCCAGGGTACGAGCAGTACTTC.

This chain links TRBV20-1 with TRBJ2-1; 11 bases match TRBD2. CDR3 length: 16 residues. J was trimmed by 2 bases and V by 6 bases; bases with no gene match: 9. Germline V gene lookup returns CDR1 DFQATT and CDR2 SNEGSKA (reference sequence). DNA for the CDR3: TGCAGTGCCAGAATAGCGGGAGGGCGCGCCTACAATGAGCAGTTCTTC. Translated: CSARIAGGRAYNEQFF.

In DNA, the CDR3 is TGCGCCAGCAGCTTCTACGACAGGAGCGAGCAGTACTTC. As protein: CASSFYDRSEQYF. This chain uses TRBV5-1 with TRBJ2-5; perhaps TRBD1 as D (6 bases). TRBJ2-7 explains the end of the DNA better; the J call may be wrong. Germline loops: CDR1 SGHRS, CDR2 YFSETQ. The CDR3 loop spans 13 amino acids.

The V and J genes are TRBV20-1 and TRBJ2-5; D might be TRBD1 (6 bases). Germline V CDR1 and CDR2: DFQATT, SNEGSKA (reference sequence). The CDR3 sequence is 13 residues long. This CDR3 is CGHLGAGQETQYF. CDR3 in DNA: TGCGGTCACTTGGGGGCAGGGCAAGAGACCCAGTACTTC.

Regarding this clonotype: The junction and the germline gene differ at one end; a read error may be behind it. V and J are TRBV12-3 or TRBV12-4 and TRBJ2-3; the D is unclear. The CDR3 sequence is 11 residues long. CDR3 nucleotide sequence: TGTGCCAGCATGCAAGCAGATGCGCAATATTTT. This translates into CASMQADAQYF.

V is TRBV30 and J is TRBJ1-1; D unclear. Germline V gene lookup returns CDR1 GTSNPN and CDR2 SVGIG (reference sequence). The V end lost 3 bases, the J end lost 8 bases, and 13 bases lay between the germline ends. CDR3 length: 12 residues. The CDR3 sequence: CAWRVLRGEAFF. CDR3 bases: TGTGCCTGGAGAGTTCTGCGGGGAGAAGCTTTCTTT. The full variable domain, completed using reference TRBV30 and TRBJ1-1, is SQTIHQWPATLVQPVGSPLSLECTVEGTSNPNLYWYRQAAGRGLQLLFYSVGIGQISSEVPQNLSASRPQDRQFILSSKKLLLSDSGFYLCAWRVLRGEAFFGQGTRLTVV.

The rearrangement links TRBV3-1 to TRBJ2-5, with a tentative D call TRBD2 (6 bases). The CDR3 is 13 amino acids. V lost 4 bases and J lost 3, with 9 bases in between. Germline CDR1 is LGHDT and CDR2 is YNNKEL (reference sequence). CDR3 sequence (DNA): TGTGCCAGCAGCCCAGCGGGTGAAGAGACCCAGTACTTC. This sequence encodes CASSPAGEETQYF.

This clonotype has a handful of counts. An end of the junction differs from the germline gene, which may be a read error. This rearrangement joins TRBV5-1 to TRBJ2-2, with a weak D call TRBD2 (6 bases). Germline lookup yields CDR1 SGHRS and CDR2 YFSETQ. CDR3 length: 15 residues. CDR3: CASSFGGSGTGELFF. CDR3 nucleotide sequence: TGCGCCAGTAGCTTCGGGGGATCGGGCACCGGGGAGCTGTTTTTT.

The gene calls are TRBV28 and TRBJ2-7; a weak D match, TRBD2 (6 bases). The CDR3 is 16 amino acids. The germline V gene has CDR1 MDHEN and CDR2 SYDVKM. The V end was cut by 3 bases, the J end by 3 bases, with 18 bases between. Here the CDR3 reads CASSFGTSGVDYEQYF. CDR3 bases: TGTGCCAGCAGTTTCGGAACCTCGGGAGTCGACTACGAGCAGTACTTC.

The chain is built from TRBV9 and TRBJ2-3; 7 positions agree with TRBD2. V lost 1 base to trimming and J lost 5 bases; unmatched junction nucleotides: 10. Per germline, CDR1 SGDLS and CDR2 YYNGEE. The CDR3 extends over 16 amino acids. The CDR3: CASSVLSSVAGDTQYF. CDR3 sequence (DNA): TGTGCCAGCAGCGTATTGTCGTCGGTAGCGGGAGATACGCAGTATTTT.

The rearrangement links TRBV28 to TRBJ1-2, with D possibly TRBD1 on 5 matching bases. The germline gives CDR1 MDHEN, CDR2 SYDVKM. The CDR3 covers 15 residues. V was cut by 11 bases and J by 3 bases, with 22 bases left in between. This CDR3 is CAGEIRDGRDYGYTF. As DNA, the CDR3 is TGTGCCGGGGAGATCCGGGACGGTCGGGACTATGGCTACACCTTC.

This clonotype was seen a handful of times. The V and J genes are TRBV28 and TRBJ2-5, with TRBD1 matching 8 bases. The end of the DNA fits TRBJ2-7 better, so the J call may be wrong. The CDR3 contains 14 residues. Germline CDR1 and CDR2: MDHEN and SYDVKM. This chain's CDR3 is CASSLRTGKYEQYF. As DNA, the CDR3 is TGTGCCAGCAGTTTACGGACAGGGAAATACGAGCAGTACTTC.

This clonotype showed up just a few times. The chain has TRBV29-1 and TRBJ2-5; 7 bases line up with TRBD1. TRBJ2-7 matches the DNA end more closely, so the J call is doubtful. This CDR3 spans 12 amino acids. Germline V CDR1 and CDR2: SQVTM, ANQGSEA. The chain's CDR3 is CSVVSGGNEQYF. The CDR3 nucleotides read TGCAGCGTTGTATCAGGGGGTAACGAGCAGTACTTC.

The rearrangement uses TRBV6-2 or TRBV6-3 and TRBJ2-1; D is ambiguous. V lost 2 bases to trimming and J lost 4 bases, with 3 bases between them. The CDR3 totals 12 residues. Germline CDR1 MNHEY, CDR2 SVGEGT. The CDR3 protein is CASSYGYNEQFF. CDR3 bases: TGTGCCAGCAGTTACGGATACAATGAGCAGTTCTTC.

This clonotype has a handful of counts. The V call is TRBV3-1, the J call TRBJ2-5, with D perhaps assigned TRBD1 or TRBD2 (6 bases each). The J call could be wrong; TRBJ2-1 is a better fit for the DNA end. From germline, CDR1 is LGHDT and CDR2 YNNKEL (reference sequence). This CDR3 region has 14 residues. CDR3 protein: CASSLNRGDNEQFF. The CDR3 region has the DNA TGTGCCAGCAGCCTCAATAGGGGGGACAATGAGCAGTTCTTC.

The sample holds many counts of this clonotype. The chain recombines TRBV5-5 with TRBJ1-3; D is ambiguous. The CDR3 extends over 16 amino acids. Looked up from germline, CDR1 is SGHKS and CDR2 is YYEKEE (reference sequence). V gave up 5 bases and J gave up 0 bases, with 15 bases separating them. As DNA, the CDR3 is TGTGCCAGCAGTCCCCCCCCCGTGCCCTCTGGAAACACCATATATTTT. Protein sequence: CASSPPPVPSGNTIYF.

This clonotype has just a few counts. The chain combines TRBV7-9 with TRBJ2-3; D is undetermined. The germline gives CDR1 SEHNR, CDR2 FQNEAQ (reference sequence). The CDR3 has 15 amino acids. Trimming cost V 4 bases and J 4 bases, with 15 bases left between them. This CDR3 reads CASSWVLSLADTQYF. In nucleotides, the CDR3 is TGTGCCAGCAGCTGGGTACTTTCCTTAGCAGATACGCAGTATTTT.